This T cell receptor beta chain was found in a study of CD8+ T cells in alopecia areata. Whole-study context: Treated patients took oral tofacitinib at 5 to 10 mg twice daily. The drug, tofacitinib, lasted 6 to 18 months, followed by 6 months off drug.

Notes on this clone: The antigen is not known.

Study-wide results and caveats: Higher clonality and more expanded CD8+ clones appeared in lesional than normal scalp.

The investigators collected lesional scalp punch biopsies and peripheral blood from alopecia areata patients. RNA extraction and reverse transcription yielded cDNA as sequencing template. Libraries were prepared by immunoSEQ multiplex PCR; TCRdb keeps only in-frame clonotypes and omits some of them. Of over 120,000 clones in the sample, around 51% were seen once. Trimming took 1 base from V and 8 from J, leaving 4 bases between them. From germline, CDR1 is SGHRS and CDR2 YFSETQ. This CDR3 has 11 residues. The sequence derives from a human donor with alopecia areata. The specimen was CD4+ T cells sorted from blood, collected at week 0. The chain uses TRBV5-1 and TRBJ2-1; D remains ambiguous. The CDR3 nucleotides read TGCGCCAGCAGCTTGATAGATGAGCAGTTCTTC. Translation: CASSLIDEQFF.